Below, 31 T cell receptor beta chains from the same sample are listed, as sequenced in a study of cytomegalovirus exposure and HLA in healthy donors. The study ran its PCR with 60 Vbeta and 13 Jbeta primers. Repertoires were generated with immunoSEQ multiplex PCR, while TCRdb's copy carries only in-frame clones and drops some. This sample has about 150,000 clones, with just under 75% found just once. Sequencing was carried out using PBMCs. The receptors shown here come from a woman aged 18-29 years in good health and CMV-seronegative.

The chain recombines TRBV5-1 with TRBJ1-2; maybe TRBD1 (6 bases). Germline CDR1 reads SGHRS; CDR2 reads YFSETQ. The CDR3 consists of 15 residues. Trimming removed 0 bases from V and 4 bases from J, with 13 bases in between. The DNA for the CDR3 is TGCGCCAGCAGCTTGGCTGCTATAGGGGGCTATGGCTACACCTTC. Amino acid sequence: CASSLAAIGGYGYTF.

The rearrangement links TRBV27 to TRBJ1-5; 8 positions match TRBD1. Germline-derived CDR1 and CDR2 are MNHEY and SMNVEV (reference sequence). J gave up 0 bases and V 5 bases, and 3 bases lay outside the gene matches. The CDR3 has 15 residues. The CDR3 DNA reads as TGTGCCAGCAGTCAGGGGGCCCTTAGCAATCAGCCCCAGCATTTT. This encodes CASSQGALSNQPQHF.

V is TRBV5-1 and J is TRBJ2-7, with D perhaps TRBD1 (6 bases). Germline assignment: CDR1 SGHRS and CDR2 YFSETQ. Trimming left V 4 bases short and J 4 bases short, with 18 bases between. This CDR3 spans 15 amino acids. CDR3 nucleotide sequence: TGCGCCAGCAGCGCCCCTACAGGGTGGGGGTACGAGCAGTACGTC. It translates to CASSAPTGWGYEQYV.

The CDR3 loop reads CASSSSQGAHVYGYTF. Written as DNA, the CDR3 is TGTGCCAGTAGCTCCTCCCAGGGGGCTCACGTCTATGGCTACACCTTC. V gene TRBV19 combines with J gene TRBJ1-2, with TRBD1 matching over 8 bases. The V segment lost 6 bases and the J segment 4 bases; nucleotides outside the gene matches: 13. In germline, CDR1 is LNHDA, CDR2 SQIVND (reference sequence). CDR3 size: 16 residues.

This sequence joins TRBV6-6 and TRBJ1-2, with D tentatively TRBD1 (5 bases). Per the germline V gene, CDR1 is MNHNY and CDR2 is SVGAGI (reference sequence). The CDR3 spans 13 residues. V was clipped by 2 bases and J by 4 bases, with 8 bases between them. Written as DNA, the CDR3 is TGTGCCAGCAGTTACCGCGGGACCTATGGCTACACCTTC. Its translation: CASSYRGTYGYTF.

V and J are TRBV7-9 and TRBJ2-4; D is perhaps TRBD1 (6 bases). The V gene lost 1 base and the J gene lost 10 bases, with 11 bases spanning the gap. CDR1 SEHNR and CDR2 FQNEAQ come from the germline V gene (reference sequence). This CDR3 has 13 amino acids. CDR3 nucleotide sequence: TGTGCCAGCAGCTTAGTTGGGACATTTATTCAGTACTTC. Translated, it gives CASSLVGTFIQYF.

V and J are TRBV29-1 and TRBJ1-2; no reliable D call. Germline loops: CDR1 SQVTM, CDR2 ANQGSEA. There are 11 residues in the CDR3. The V end was cut by 7 bases, the J end by 8 bases, with 14 bases between. DNA for the CDR3: TGCAGCGGCTTCCGCGCCGGGGGCTACACCTTC. This gives the protein CSGFRAGGYTF.

V gene TRBV27 combines with J gene TRBJ1-1, with a tentative D call TRBD1 (6 bases). The germline gives CDR1 MNHEY, CDR2 SMNVEV (reference sequence). The CDR3 covers 13 residues. V was trimmed by 8 bases and J by 5 bases, leaving 15 bases between them. DNA for the CDR3: TGTGCCAGCCGGGGGAGGGGGAGGACTGAAGCTTTCTTT. Residues: CASRGRGRTEAFF.

In its sample, this clone was seen a few times. J is TRBJ2-7 and V is TRBV10-3; maybe TRBD1 (5 bases). This CDR3 has 14 residues. CDR1 is ENHRY and CDR2 is SYGVKD in the germline V gene. V lost 8 bases, J lost 0 bases, and 14 bases lay in between. This CDR3 is CAIRKQESSYEQYF. The CDR3 DNA follows: TGTGCCATCCGGAAACAGGAGAGCTCCTACGAGCAGTACTTC.

DNA for the CDR3: TGTGCCAGCAGTGACTGGGGGGGCCAGGGTTACGAGCAGTACGTC. Its translation is CASSDWGGQGYEQYV. The chain carries TRBV2 and TRBJ2-7; weak D call: TRBD2 (7 bases). Trimming shortened V by 3 bases and J by 4 bases, and 16 bases separated the two germline ends. CDR1 is SNHLY, CDR2 FYNNEI, per germline. The CDR3 loop spans 15 amino acids.

This clone was counted between two and nine times. This rearrangement joins TRBV5-1 to TRBJ2-2; 13 bases line up with TRBD2. Germline CDR1 SGHRS, CDR2 YFSETQ. J gave up 5 bases and V 3 bases, and 10 bases lay outside the gene matches. The CDR3 consists of 18 residues. CDR3 sequence: CASSSGLAGASWTGELFF. As DNA, the CDR3 is TGCGCCAGCAGCTCTGGACTAGCGGGGGCCTCGTGGACCGGGGAGCTGTTTTTT.

The chain employs TRBV5-4 and TRBJ2-1, with 8 positions matching TRBD2. The V gene's germline CDR1 is SGHNT and CDR2 YYREEE (reference sequence). The CDR3 extends over 16 amino acids. V lost 1 base, J lost 4 bases, and 7 bases stayed unmatched. The CDR3 nucleotides are TGTGCCAGCAGCTTGTGGGCGGGAGGAGCATACAATGAGCAGTTCTTC. Protein product: CASSLWAGGAYNEQFF.

A remark on this clone: At one end, the junction sequence differs from germline, possibly due to a read error. The rearrangement links TRBV2 to TRBJ1-5; 8 bases line up with TRBD1. The CDR3 runs to 15 residues. The germline gives CDR1 SNHLY, CDR2 FYNNEI. CDR3: CASTEGQGANQPQHF. The CDR3, as DNA: TGTGCCAGCACTGAAGGACAGGGTGCCAATCAGCCCCAGCATTTT.

The chain carries TRBV9 and TRBJ2-3; tentatively, D is TRBD1 (6 bases). CDR3 length equals 15 residues. The V gene lost 0 bases and the J gene lost 2 bases, with 10 bases spanning the gap. Per germline, CDR1 SGDLS and CDR2 YYNGEE. Here the CDR3 reads CASSVGGHNTDTQYF. CDR3 nucleotides: TGTGCCAGCAGCGTAGGGGGGCATAACACAGATACGCAGTATTTT.

The genes are TRBV27 and TRBJ2-1, with D possibly TRBD2 on 7 matching bases. This CDR3 is 14 amino acids long. The V gene lost 2 bases and the J gene lost 7 bases, with 12 bases spanning the gap. Germline CDR1 is MNHEY and CDR2 is SMNVEV (reference sequence). CDR3 bases: TGTGCCAGCAGTTTAGTGCGGGGGCTGAATGAGCAGTTCTTC. This encodes CASSLVRGLNEQFF.

This clone has just a few counts. This chain connects TRBV19 to TRBJ1-5; D ambiguous. V gave up 0 bases and J gave up 9 bases, with 12 bases separating them. CDR1 is LNHDA, CDR2 SQIVND, per germline (reference sequence). This CDR3 has 14 residues. CDR3 protein: CASSIDQVWLPQHF. The DNA of the CDR3 is TGTGCCAGTAGTATAGATCAGGTATGGCTGCCCCAGCATTTT. Looking up the rest from reference TRBV19 and TRBJ1-5 gives the full variable domain: DGGITQSPKYLFRKEGQNVTLSCEQNLNHDAMYWYRQDPGQGLRLIYYSQIVNDFQKGDIAEGYSVSREKKESFPLTVTSAQKNPTAFYLCASSIDQVWLPQHFGDGTRLSIL.

This chain uses TRBV7-2 with TRBJ2-3; 8 bases fit TRBD1. Per germline, CDR1 SGHTA and CDR2 FQGNSA. The V segment lost 5 bases and the J segment 1 base; nucleotides outside the gene matches: 8. The CDR3 contains 16 residues. The CDR3 loop is CASSQGQGGGTDTQYF. The CDR3 DNA reads TGTGCCAGCAGCCAAGGACAGGGAGGCGGCACAGATACGCAGTATTTT. The full variable domain, in which reference TRBV7-2 and TRBJ2-3 provide the parts outside the CDR3, is GAGVSQSPSNKVTEKGKDVELRCDPISGHTALYWYRQSLGQGLEFLIYFQGNSAPDKSGLPSDRFSAERTGGSVSTLTIQRTQQEDSAVYLCASSQGQGGGTDTQYFGPGTRLTVL.

The V gene is TRBV27, the J gene TRBJ1-2; D may be TRBD1 (5 bases). The V end was cut by 5 bases, the J end by 4 bases, with 11 bases between. Germline CDR1 reads MNHEY; CDR2 reads SMNVEV (reference sequence). The CDR3 has 13 amino acids. The CDR3, as DNA: TGTGCCAGCAGTCCCGTCCAGGGCTATGGCTACACCTTC. Amino acid sequence: CASSPVQGYGYTF.

The V call is TRBV7-2, the J call TRBJ2-1; D is possibly TRBD2 (5 bases). The CDR3 has 12 amino acids. V lost 5 bases and J lost 8, with 10 bases in between. Germline V gives CDR1 SGHTA, CDR2 FQGNSA. The CDR3 protein is CASSPGRDEQFF. CDR3 DNA sequence: TGTGCCAGCAGCCCTGGGCGGGATGAGCAGTTCTTC.

V and J are TRBV6-8 and TRBJ1-1, with D tentatively TRBD1 (6 bases). The CDR3 has 13 residues. Trimming cost V 6 bases and J 3 bases, with 11 bases left between them. The germline V gene encodes CDR1 MNHGY and CDR2 SAAAGT. The DNA of the CDR3 is TGTGCCAGCAGCCTCAGGGGTGACACTGAAGCTTTCTTT. Amino acid sequence: CASSLRGDTEAFF.

This clone turned up a few times. CDR3 sequence: CASSQGVQGGNQPQHF. CDR3 sequence (DNA): TGCGCCAGCAGCCAAGGGGTGCAGGGGGGAAATCAGCCCCAGCATTTT. The V and J genes are TRBV4-3 and TRBJ1-5; 7 positions match TRBD1. V dropped 1 base and J dropped 4; count of bases not matched to a gene: 7. The length of the CDR3 is 16 residues. CDR1 and CDR2 from the germline V gene are LGHNA and YSLEER.

This clone was found once. V is TRBV19 and J is TRBJ2-2, with D unclear. V lost 7 bases and J lost 5, with 11 bases in between. Germline values: CDR1 LNHDA, CDR2 SQIVND (reference sequence). This CDR3 region has 13 residues. CDR3 sequence reads: CASMRLWTGELFF. CDR3 sequence (DNA): TGTGCCAGTATGAGGTTGTGGACCGGGGAGCTGTTTTTT.

V and J are TRBV7-2 and TRBJ2-3, with D possibly being TRBD1 (7 bases). The CDR3 contains 16 residues. Germline CDR1 is SGHTA and CDR2 is FQGNSA. V was clipped by 2 bases and J by 0 bases, with 12 bases between them. The CDR3 here is CASSLRGTVSTDTQYF. CDR3 nucleotides: TGTGCCAGCAGCTTACGCGGGACAGTGAGCACAGATACGCAGTATTTT.

The chain carries TRBV29-1 and TRBJ1-2; D may be TRBD1 (5 bases). The CDR3 covers 15 residues. Germline V lookup: CDR1 SQVTM, CDR2 ANQGSEA. V was cut by 0 bases and J by 0 bases, with 11 bases left in between. The CDR3 spells CSVEDRRGANYGYTF. The DNA for the CDR3 is TGCAGCGTTGAAGATCGGAGGGGAGCTAACTATGGCTACACCTTC.

This clone was seen only once. This chain links TRBV11-3 with TRBJ1-2, with unresolved D. Trimming removed 5 bases from V and 4 bases from J, with 14 bases in between. Germline-derived CDR1 and CDR2 are SGHNT and YENEEA. The length of the CDR3 is 14 residues. Written as DNA, the CDR3 is TGTGCCAGCAGCCATACCGGAGGGCCCTATGGCTACACCTTC. Translation: CASSHTGGPYGYTF.

The J gene is TRBJ2-6, the V gene TRBV4-3; D gene uncertain. The germline V gene has CDR1 LGHNA and CDR2 YSLEER. The CDR3 is made up of 16 amino acids. Trimming cost V 0 bases and J 0 bases, with 6 bases left between them. The DNA of the CDR3 is TGCGCCAGCAGCCAAGATCGACTCTCTGGGGCCAACGTCCTGACTTTC. Its translation is CASSQDRLSGANVLTF.

This chain joins TRBV2 and TRBJ2-5; 7 bases are a match to TRBD1. CDR1 and CDR2 from the germline V gene are SNHLY and FYNNEI. Germline trimming cut 6 bases from V and 4 bases from J; bases unmatched to any gene: 2. CDR3 size: 12 residues. The CDR3 sequence is CASRTGTETQYF. The CDR3 nucleotides are TGTGCCAGCAGGACAGGGACAGAGACCCAGTACTTC.

The chain has TRBV10-3 and TRBJ1-5; the match to TRBD1 covers 7 bases. CDR1 ENHRY and CDR2 SYGVKD come from the germline V gene. The CDR3 runs 14 residues. V was clipped by 7 bases and J by 4 bases; unmatched bases: 7. The CDR3 here is CAIKSGTENQPQHF. CDR3 DNA: TGTGCCATCAAATCCGGGACAGAAAATCAGCCCCAGCATTTT.

This clone occurred a few times. This chain connects TRBV10-3 to TRBJ1-1, with 8 bases that match TRBD1. V shed 2 bases, J shed 5 bases, and the junction held 10 bases outside the gene matches. The V gene's germline CDR1 is ENHRY and CDR2 SYGVKD. The CDR3 is made up of 16 amino acids. The chain's CDR3 is CAISEALQGVRTEAFF. DNA of the CDR3: TGTGCCATCAGTGAGGCTCTACAGGGGGTTCGGACTGAAGCTTTCTTT.

V and J are TRBV9 and TRBJ1-1; no clear D gene. With 0 bases removed from V and 7 bases from J, the gap between germline ends came to 13 bases. This CDR3 has 14 residues. Germline lookup yields CDR1 SGDLS and CDR2 YYNGEE. DNA for the CDR3: TGTGCCAGCAGCGTAGGCGTGAGCGATGTTGAAGCTTTCTTT. This gives the protein CASSVGVSDVEAFF.

The rearrangement links TRBV9 to TRBJ2-1, with D possibly being TRBD1 (6 bases). Trimming stripped 6 bases from V and 8 bases from J, with 18 bases between. Germline loops: CDR1 SGDLS, CDR2 YYNGEE. This CDR3 comprises 14 residues. CDR3 DNA sequence: TGTGCCAGCAATGGGGGCAGGGAAGCTGATGAGCAGTTCTTC. As protein: CASNGGREADEQFF.